This T cell receptor beta chain is from a study of identical twins. Notes on the study in general: Monozygotic twin pairs showed more out-of-frame TCR alpha sharing than models estimated.

This clonotype was found a few times. Its antigen is unidentified. Trimming removed 0 bases from V and 8 bases from J, with 14 bases in between. The CDR3 consists of 14 residues. Per germline, CDR1 SGDLS and CDR2 YYNGEE. A single record per CDR3 protein comes from TCRdb applying MiXCR to the 5' RACE reads. The sample records approximately 700,000 distinct CDR3 sequences, 18% being singletons. The sample was also linked to a second study, of T cells expressing NK-cell markers. That study adds: Eight donors were sequenced, seven testing HCMV-seropositive and one testing seronegative. The study found these clonotypes also leading the CD3+CD56-NKG2C+ fraction in four donors.

Material for sequencing was PBMCs. This chain links TRBV9 with TRBJ1-2, with D possibly matching TRBD1 (5 bases). The clonotype comes from a woman younger than 35 in good health. CDR3 nucleotides: TGTGCCAGCAGCGTAGAAGTCAGGGAAAGCGGCTACACCTTC. Protein sequence: CASSVEVRESGYTF.